The entry below gives a single TCR beta chain sequence along with its context. Its antigen is undetermined. Germline V CDR1 and CDR2: SGDLS, YYNGEE. V trimming: 4 bases; J trimming: 3 bases; junction bases outside the gene matches: 6. The CDR3 covers 16 residues. The sample originates from a study of memory CD8 T cells in hepatitis C reinfection. Study overall: Samples before reinfection came 55 to 20 weeks prior to detection. Study-wide findings and caveats: With roughly five donors, public clonotype conclusions could not be definitive.

Time point given: pre-reinfection, 55 to 20 weeks before reinfection detection. No in vitro expansion preceded TCR sequencing of the sorted cells. Donors came from people who inject drugs enrolled in HEPCO, Canada. Assay: immunoSEQ multiplex PCR; the TCRdb copy retains only in-frame clones and omits some. This sample has 45,000 to 65,000 clones, with over 85% found just once. V is TRBV9 and J is TRBJ2-1; 11 bases align to TRBD2. This TCR derives from a man aged 18 to 35 with hepatitis C virus infection. The sequencing sample was made of naive CD8+ T cells sorted from blood. The CDR3 sequence: CASSKTGLADYNEQFF. In DNA, the CDR3 is TGTGCCAGCAGCAAAACGGGACTAGCGGACTACAATGAGCAGTTCTTC.